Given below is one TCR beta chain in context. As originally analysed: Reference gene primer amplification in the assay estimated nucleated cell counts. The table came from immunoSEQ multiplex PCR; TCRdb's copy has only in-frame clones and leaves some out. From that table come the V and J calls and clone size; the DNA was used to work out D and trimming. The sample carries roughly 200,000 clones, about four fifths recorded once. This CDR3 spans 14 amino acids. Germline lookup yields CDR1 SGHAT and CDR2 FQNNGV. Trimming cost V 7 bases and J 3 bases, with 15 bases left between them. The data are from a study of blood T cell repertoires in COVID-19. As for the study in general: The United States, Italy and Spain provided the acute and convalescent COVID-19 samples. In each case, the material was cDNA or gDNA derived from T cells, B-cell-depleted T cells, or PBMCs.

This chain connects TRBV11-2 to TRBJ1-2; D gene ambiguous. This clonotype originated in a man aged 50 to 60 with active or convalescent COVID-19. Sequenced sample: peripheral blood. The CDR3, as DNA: TGTGCCAGCACCCGAGGGCGAATAGACTATGGCTACACCTTC. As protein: CASTRGRIDYGYTF.